This is a list of T cell receptor beta chains from one sample in a study of blood T cell repertoires in COVID-19. TCRdb's copy holds only in-frame clones and misses some; the assay was immunoSEQ multiplex PCR. The table lists over 130,000 clones, more than 75% of them singletons. The sample consisted of peripheral blood. The source is a human donor in a cohort sampled during active COVID-19. CDR3s include the opening cysteine and the closing phenylalanine or tryptophan. Each record gives: D gene, J gene, clone size, V gene, CDR3 protein, CDR3 DNA. A D gene is named only where the DNA matches it firmly. Not every row has a clone size; where given, it reads once, few, many or a size class.

TRBD1,TRBJ2-4,.,TRBV7-9,CASSDGQGLKGKNIQYF,TGTGCCAGCAGCGATGGACAGGGGCTTAAGGGCAAAAACATTCAGTACTTC
TRBD1,TRBJ2-2,.,TRBV2,CASSEALLWDREVNTGELFF,TGTGCCAGCAGTGAAGCGCTTCTATGGGACAGGGAGGTGAACACCGGGGAGCTGTTTTTT
TRBD1,TRBJ2-7,.,TRBV27,CASSPRDRGYEQYF,TGTGCCAGCAGCCCCCGGGACAGGGGTTATGAGCAGTACTTC
TRBD1,TRBJ2-2,.,TRBV10-2,CASQVQGDTGELFF,TGCGCCAGTCAGGTACAGGGGGACACCGGGGAGCTGTTTTTT
TRBD1,TRBJ2-7,.,TRBV7-9,CASSARQGYVYEQYF,TGTGCCAGCAGCGCAAGACAGGGTTACGTATACGAGCAGTACTTC
.,TRBJ2-5,.,TRBV2,CASSEVPRAGTQYF,TGTGCCAGCAGTGAAGTGCCCCGCGCGGGGACCCAGTACTTC
TRBD2,TRBJ2-2,.,TRBV3-1/TRBV3-2,CASSQEGHSGGLFRVGELFF,TGTGCCAGCAGCCAAGAGGGCCATAGCGGGGGACTTTTTAGGGTCGGGGAGCTGTTTTTT
.,TRBJ2-5,.,TRBV24-1,CATSERTGRGETQYF,TGTGCCACCAGTGAGCGTACAGGGAGAGGAGAGACCCAGTACTTC
TRBD1,TRBJ2-3,.,TRBV28,CASSLSWTGGTDTQYF,TGTGCCAGCAGCCTCTCTTGGACAGGGGGTACAGATACGCAGTATTTT
TRBD1,TRBJ1-1,.,TRBV10-2,CASSLTGLNTEAFF,TGCGCCAGCAGTCTGACAGGGCTGAACACTGAAGCTTTCTTT
TRBD1,TRBJ1-2,once,TRBV5-1,CASSQNPGTAYGYTF,TGCGCCAGCAGCCAAAACCCCGGGACAGCATATGGCTACACCTTC
TRBD2,TRBJ2-3,.,TRBV15,CATGRAGLISDTQYF,TGTGCCACCGGCAGAGCGGGGTTAATTTCAGATACGCAGTATTTT
TRBD2,TRBJ2-3,few,TRBV3-1/TRBV3-2,CASSQLKSSGRTDTQYF,TGTGCCAGCAGCCAACTCAAATCTAGCGGGAGAACAGATACGCAGTATTTT
.,TRBJ2-1,.,TRBV5-1,CASSPGTSTGNEQFF,TGCGCCAGCAGCCCCGGGACCTCGACAGGCAATGAGCAGTTCTTC
TRBD1,TRBJ1-4,few,TRBV27,CASGDRGPNEKLFF,TGTGCCAGCGGGGACAGGGGGCCTAATGAAAAACTGTTTTTT
TRBD1,TRBJ1-2,.,TRBV19,CASRAGDRGYGYTF,TGTGCCAGTAGGGCCGGGGACAGGGGCTATGGCTACACCTTC
TRBD1,TRBJ1-2,.,TRBV4-1,CASSQGGTGAYGYTF,TGCGCCAGCAGCCAGGGGGGGACAGGGGCGTATGGCTACACCTTC